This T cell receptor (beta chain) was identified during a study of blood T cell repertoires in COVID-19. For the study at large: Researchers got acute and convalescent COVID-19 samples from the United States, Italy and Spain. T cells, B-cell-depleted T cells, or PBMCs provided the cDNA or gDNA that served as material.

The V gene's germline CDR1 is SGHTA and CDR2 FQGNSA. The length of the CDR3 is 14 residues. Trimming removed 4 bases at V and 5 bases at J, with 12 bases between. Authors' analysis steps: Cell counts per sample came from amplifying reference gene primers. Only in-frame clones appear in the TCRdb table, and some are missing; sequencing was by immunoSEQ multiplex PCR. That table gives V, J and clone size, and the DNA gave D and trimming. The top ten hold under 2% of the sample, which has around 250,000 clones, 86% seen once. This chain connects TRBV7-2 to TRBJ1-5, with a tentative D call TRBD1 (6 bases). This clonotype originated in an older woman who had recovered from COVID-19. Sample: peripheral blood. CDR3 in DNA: TGTGCCAGCAGCTCCCCCGGGGGGCATCAGCCCCAGCATTTT. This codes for CASSSPGGHQPQHF.